The 7 T cell receptor beta chains below come from one sample, sequenced in a study of T cells in Graves' hyperthyroidism and ophthalmopathy. TCR beta CDR3 regions were amplified from RNA transcripts. The TCR CDR3 was amplified in a first-round RT-PCR using the HTBI primer set. MiXCR, run by TCRdb on the multiplex PCR reads, gives a single entry per CDR3 protein. The profile covers around 350,000 distinct CDR3 sequences, with 15% to 20% appearing a single time and around 4% taken by the ten largest. The sequenced sample was blood. Receptor source: a young woman with Graves' hyperthyroidism.

This rearrangement joins TRBV24-1 to TRBJ1-1, with a possible D match to TRBD1 (5 bases). Germline V gene lookup returns CDR1 KGHDR and CDR2 SFDVKD. Trimming pared 9 bases from V and 2 bases from J, leaving 12 bases between. The CDR3 extends over 13 amino acids. The CDR3 protein is CATQWGPNTEAFF. In DNA, the CDR3 is TGTGCCACCCAATGGGGCCCTAACACTGAAGCTTTCTTT.

The table lists this clonotype with many counts. The chain combines TRBV11-2 with TRBJ2-7; D might be TRBD1 or TRBD2, each matching 5 bases. Trimming left V 5 bases short and J 2 bases short, with 10 bases between. The germline CDR1 and CDR2 sequences are SGHAT and FQNNGV. The CDR3 totals 13 residues. The CDR3 here is CASSPGAPYEQYF. DNA for the CDR3: TGTGCCAGCAGCCCCGGGGCCCCCTACGAGCAGTACTTC.

The gene calls are TRBV2 and TRBJ2-5; possible D gene TRBD2, 5 bases. The ends were cut back, 4 bases at V and 7 bases at J, with 19 bases in the middle. The CDR3 has 15 amino acids. Per the germline V gene, CDR1 is SNHLY and CDR2 is FYNNEI. The CDR3: CASSGGGLAVGTQYF. The CDR3 DNA sequence: TGTGCCAGCAGTGGAGGAGGTCTAGCCGTTGGGACCCAGTACTTC.

This clonotype was counted at least ten times. The chain joins TRBV18 to TRBJ2-7, with D possibly TRBD1 on 6 matching bases. Trimming removed 8 bases from V and 1 base from J, with 18 bases in between. Germline CDR1 is KGHSH and CDR2 is LQKENI. The CDR3 consists of 15 residues. The CDR3: CASTYDQGWSYEQYF. DNA of the CDR3: TGTGCCAGCACCTATGACCAGGGGTGGTCCTACGAGCAGTACTTC.

This clonotype has at least ten counts. The J gene is TRBJ1-1, the V gene TRBV13; maybe TRBD1 (5 bases). V gave up 2 bases and J gave up 5 bases, with 27 bases separating them. The germline V gene encodes CDR1 PRHDT and CDR2 FYEKMQ (reference sequence). The CDR3 runs to 19 residues. CDR3 region: CASSLILASWRGKRTEAFF. CDR3 DNA: TGTGCCAGCAGCTTAATTCTGGCGTCTTGGCGGGGGAAGAGGACTGAAGCTTTCTTT.

This rearrangement joins TRBV6-1 to TRBJ1-2, with D maybe TRBD1 (5 bases). CDR3 length: 13 residues. Germline-derived CDR1 and CDR2 are MNHNS and SASEGT. Trimming left V 3 bases short and J 8 bases short, with 13 bases between. CDR3 in DNA: TGTGCCAGCAGTGACAGGGCAATGAAAGGCTACACCTTC. It specifies CASSDRAMKGYTF.

This chain connects TRBV2 to TRBJ2-2; D possibly matches TRBD1 or TRBD2 (6 bases each). CDR1 and CDR2 from the germline V gene are SNHLY and FYNNEI. The CDR3 contains 13 residues. Trimming removed 7 bases from V and 5 bases from J, with 11 bases in between. The CDR3 DNA is TGTGCCAGCAACAGAGGGGGGACCGGGGAGCTGTTTTTT. Translating gives CASNRGGTGELFF.